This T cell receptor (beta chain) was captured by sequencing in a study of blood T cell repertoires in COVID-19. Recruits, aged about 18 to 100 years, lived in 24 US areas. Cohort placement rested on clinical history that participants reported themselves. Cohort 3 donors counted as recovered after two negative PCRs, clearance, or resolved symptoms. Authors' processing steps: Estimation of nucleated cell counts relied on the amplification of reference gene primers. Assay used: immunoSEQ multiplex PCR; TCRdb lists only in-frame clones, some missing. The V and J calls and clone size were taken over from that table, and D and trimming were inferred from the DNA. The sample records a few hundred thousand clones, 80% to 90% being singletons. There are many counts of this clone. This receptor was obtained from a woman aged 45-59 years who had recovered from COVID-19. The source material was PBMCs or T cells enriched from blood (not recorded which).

CDR3 DNA: TGCGCCAGCAGCTCACTAGCGGGGGGGCCCACCGGGGAGCTGTTTTTT. Protein product: CASSSLAGGPTGELFF. This chain connects TRBV5-1 to TRBJ2-2; TRBD2 agrees at 13 bases. J was trimmed by 4 bases and V by 3 bases; bases with no gene match: 3. CDR3 length equals 16 residues. The V gene's germline CDR1 is SGHRS and CDR2 YFSETQ.